This T cell receptor beta chain was sequenced for a study of T cell responses to AZD1222 COVID-19 vaccine. Here immunoSEQ multiplex PCR was the method, and the copy in TCRdb shows in-frame clones only, minus some. The sample contains about 160,000 clones, more than 75% of which appear only once. The CDR3 is 14 amino acids. Germline-derived CDR1 and CDR2 are MNHEY and SVGAGI. V shed 6 bases and J shed 6 bases, with 17 bases lying between them. This receptor was taken from an adult who received the AZD1222 COVID-19 vaccine. The rearrangement uses TRBV6-5 and TRBJ1-1, with no clear D. The sequenced sample was peripheral blood, obtained 28 days after the second AZD1222 dose. In DNA form, the CDR3 reads TGTGCCAGCAGAGACCCCCAACGGAGCGCTGAAGCTTTCTTT. Its translation: CASRDPQRSAEAFF.